This TCR beta chain was retrieved from a study of regulatory T cells in long-lasting Graves disease. TCR beta libraries were built with iRepertoire HTBI primers and Arm-PCR of CDR3 regions. TCRdb redid the calling of the multiplex PCR reads with MiXCR, one entry per CDR3 protein. The sample shows about 450,000 distinct CDR3 sequences, over 15% of them seen only once. In its sample, this clonotype was seen a few times. What it binds is not known. A much larger clone differs by one base, so this may be a read error. The time point: newly diagnosed GD, antithyroid drugs for less than 3 months. TCR sequences were obtained from RNA taken from PBMCs. The study's findings and limits: Persistent disease preferred TRBV28, TRBJ1-2 and TRBJ2-5. Patients with persistent Graves' had lower TCR diversity than newly diagnosed patients. Tissue studied was limited to peripheral blood, excluding thyroid tissue.

CDR3 size: 13 residues. V lost 4 bases and J lost 7, with 13 bases in between. The germline CDR1 and CDR2 sequences are LGHDT and YNNKEL (reference sequence). A further study also used this sample, focusing on T cells in Graves' hyperthyroidism and ophthalmopathy.

The chain carries TRBV3-1 and TRBJ1-2; maybe TRBD1 (5 bases). This receptor was obtained from a woman in her twenties or thirties with Graves disease. The input for sequencing was peripheral blood mononuclear cells (PBMCs), taken at new diagnosis, from a patient treated with antithyroid drugs. CDR3 sequence reads: CASSLDSQGGYTF. As DNA, the CDR3 is TGTGCCAGCAGCCTAGACAGTCAGGGTGGCTACACCTTC.